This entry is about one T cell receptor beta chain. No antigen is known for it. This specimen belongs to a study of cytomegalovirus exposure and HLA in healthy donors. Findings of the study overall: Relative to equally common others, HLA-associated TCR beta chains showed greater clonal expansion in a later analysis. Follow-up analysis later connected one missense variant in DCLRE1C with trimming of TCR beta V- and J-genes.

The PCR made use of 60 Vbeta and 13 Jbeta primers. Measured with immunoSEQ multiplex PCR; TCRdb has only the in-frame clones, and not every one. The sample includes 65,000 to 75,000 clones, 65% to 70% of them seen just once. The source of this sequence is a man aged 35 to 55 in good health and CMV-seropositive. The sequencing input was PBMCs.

CDR3 bases: TGTGCCAGCTCCACCGCGGCTAGCGGGAAGCAGTACTTC. Translation: CASSTAASGKQYF. V and J are TRBV7-6 and TRBJ2-5, with 9 positions matching TRBD2. Per germline, CDR1 SGHVS and CDR2 FNYEAQ. Unmatched junction bases numbered 12, after V lost 8 bases and J lost 11 bases. The length of the CDR3 is 13 residues.